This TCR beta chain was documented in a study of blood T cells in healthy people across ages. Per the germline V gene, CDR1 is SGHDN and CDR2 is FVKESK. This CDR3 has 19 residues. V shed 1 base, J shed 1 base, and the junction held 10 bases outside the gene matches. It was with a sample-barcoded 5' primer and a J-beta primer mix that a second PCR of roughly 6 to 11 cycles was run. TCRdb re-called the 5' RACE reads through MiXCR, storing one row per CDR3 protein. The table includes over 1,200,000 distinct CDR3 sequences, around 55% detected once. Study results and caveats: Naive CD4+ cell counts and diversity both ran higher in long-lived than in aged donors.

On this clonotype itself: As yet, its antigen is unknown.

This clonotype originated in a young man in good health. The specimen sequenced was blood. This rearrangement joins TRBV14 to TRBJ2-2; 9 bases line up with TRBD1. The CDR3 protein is CASSQAQGAIGLNTGELFF. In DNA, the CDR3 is TGTGCCAGCAGCCAAGCACAGGGGGCCATTGGGTTGAACACCGGGGAGCTGTTTTTT.